The text below deals with one T cell receptor (beta chain). A second PCR, run for roughly 7 to 12 cycles, used a sample-barcoded 5' primer plus a J-beta primer mix. TCRdb used MiXCR to reprocess the 5' RACE reads, holding one entry per CDR3 protein. Among approximately 780,000 distinct CDR3 sequences listed, more than 25% were seen once. This sample was taken from a study of blood T cells in healthy people across ages. The CDR3 extends over 14 amino acids. In germline, CDR1 is SQVTM, CDR2 ANQGSEA. The V segment lost 7 bases and the J segment 0 bases; nucleotides outside the gene matches: 8. The same data also contributed to another study, on T cells of mothers and their children.

This receptor was taken from a boy aged 5-17 years in good health. The sample taken for sequencing was blood. The chain has TRBV29-1 and TRBJ1-2, with 7 bases aligning to TRBD1. In nucleotides, the CDR3 is TGCAGCGCCCGGACAGGCCCAGCTAACTATGGCTACACCTTC. Residues: CSARTGPANYGYTF.